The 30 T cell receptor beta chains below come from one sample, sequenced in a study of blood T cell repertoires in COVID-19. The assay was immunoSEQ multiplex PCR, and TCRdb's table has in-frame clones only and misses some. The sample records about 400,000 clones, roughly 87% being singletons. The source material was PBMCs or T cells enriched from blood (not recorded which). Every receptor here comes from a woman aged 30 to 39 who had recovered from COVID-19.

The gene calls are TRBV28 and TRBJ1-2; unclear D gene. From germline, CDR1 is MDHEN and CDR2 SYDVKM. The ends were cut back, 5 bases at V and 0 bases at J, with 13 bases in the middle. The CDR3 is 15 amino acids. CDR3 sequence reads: CASSVPGRTNYGYTF. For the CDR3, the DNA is TGTGCCAGCAGTGTCCCGGGAAGAACTAACTATGGCTACACCTTC.

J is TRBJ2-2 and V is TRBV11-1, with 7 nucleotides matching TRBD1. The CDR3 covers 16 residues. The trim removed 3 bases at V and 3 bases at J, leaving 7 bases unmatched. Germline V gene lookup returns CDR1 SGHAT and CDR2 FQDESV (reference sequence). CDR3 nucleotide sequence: TGTGCCAGCAGCTTGGTCAGGGGGTTCGACACCGGGGAGCTGTTTTTT. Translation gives CASSLVRGFDTGELFF. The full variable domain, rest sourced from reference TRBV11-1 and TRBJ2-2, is EAEVAQSPRYKITEKSQAVAFWCDPISGHATLYWYRQILGQGPELLVQFQDESVVDDSQLPKDRFSAERLKGVDSTLKIQPAELGDSAMYLCASSLVRGFDTGELFFGEGSRLTVL.

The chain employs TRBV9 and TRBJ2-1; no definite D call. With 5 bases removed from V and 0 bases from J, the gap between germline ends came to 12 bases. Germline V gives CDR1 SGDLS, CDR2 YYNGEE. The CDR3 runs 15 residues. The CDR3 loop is CASSLQAHSYNEQFF. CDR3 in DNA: TGTGCCAGCAGTCTCCAGGCTCACTCCTACAATGAGCAGTTCTTC.

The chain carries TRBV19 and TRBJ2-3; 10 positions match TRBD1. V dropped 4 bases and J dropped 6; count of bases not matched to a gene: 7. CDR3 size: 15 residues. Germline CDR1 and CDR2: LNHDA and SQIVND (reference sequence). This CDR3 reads CASSKGQGISDTQYF. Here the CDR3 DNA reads TGTGCCAGTAGTAAGGGACAGGGGATTTCGGATACGCAGTATTTT.

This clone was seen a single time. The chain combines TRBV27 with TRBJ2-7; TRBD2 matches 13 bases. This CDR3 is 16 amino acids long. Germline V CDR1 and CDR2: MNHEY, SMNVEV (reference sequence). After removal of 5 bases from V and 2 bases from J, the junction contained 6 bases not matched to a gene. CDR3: CASSGRLAGGTYEQYF. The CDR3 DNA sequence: TGTGCCAGCAGTGGGAGACTAGCGGGAGGAACCTACGAGCAGTACTTC.

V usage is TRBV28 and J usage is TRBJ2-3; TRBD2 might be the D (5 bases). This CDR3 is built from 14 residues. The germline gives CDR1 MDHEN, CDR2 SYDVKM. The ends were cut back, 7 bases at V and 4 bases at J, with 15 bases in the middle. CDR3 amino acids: CASTKPRAPDTQYF. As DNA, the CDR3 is TGTGCCAGCACCAAGCCGCGGGCCCCAGATACGCAGTATTTT.

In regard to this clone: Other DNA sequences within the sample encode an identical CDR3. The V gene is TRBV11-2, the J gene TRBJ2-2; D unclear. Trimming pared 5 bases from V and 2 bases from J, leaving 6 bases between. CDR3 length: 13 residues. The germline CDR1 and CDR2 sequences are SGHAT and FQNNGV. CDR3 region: CASSPTNTGELFF. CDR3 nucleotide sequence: TGTGCCAGCAGCCCTACTAACACCGGGGAGCTGTTTTTT.

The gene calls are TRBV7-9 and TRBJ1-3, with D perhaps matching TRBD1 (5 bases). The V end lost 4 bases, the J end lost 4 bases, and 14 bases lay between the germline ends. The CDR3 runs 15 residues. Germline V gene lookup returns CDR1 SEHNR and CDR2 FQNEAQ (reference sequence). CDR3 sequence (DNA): TGTGCCAGCAGCTCGGGGGGGACGTCGGGAAACACCATATATTTT. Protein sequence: CASSSGGTSGNTIYF.

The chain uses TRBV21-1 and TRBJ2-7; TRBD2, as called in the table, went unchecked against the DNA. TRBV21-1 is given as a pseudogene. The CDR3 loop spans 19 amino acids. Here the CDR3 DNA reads TGTGCCAGCAGCAAAGGGTGGCAACCAACTAGCGGAAAATCCTACGAGCAGTACTTC. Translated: CASSKGWQPTSGKSYEQYF.

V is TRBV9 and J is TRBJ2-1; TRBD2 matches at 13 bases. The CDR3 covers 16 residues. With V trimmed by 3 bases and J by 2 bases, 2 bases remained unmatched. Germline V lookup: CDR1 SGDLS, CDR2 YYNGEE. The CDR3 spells CASSGGLAGAYNEQFF. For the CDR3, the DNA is TGTGCCAGCAGCGGAGGACTAGCGGGAGCCTACAATGAGCAGTTCTTC. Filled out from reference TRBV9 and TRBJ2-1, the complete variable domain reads DSGVTQTPKHLITATGQRVTLRCSPRSGDLSVYWYQQSLDQGLQFLIQYYNGEERAKGNILERFSAQQFPDLHSELNLSSLELGDSALYFCASSGGLAGAYNEQFFGPGTRLTVL.

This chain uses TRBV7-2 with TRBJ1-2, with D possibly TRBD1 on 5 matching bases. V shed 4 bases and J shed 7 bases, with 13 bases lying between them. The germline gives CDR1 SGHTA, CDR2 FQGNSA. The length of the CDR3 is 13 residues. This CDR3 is CASSSRAGLGYTF. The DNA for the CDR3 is TGTGCCAGCAGCTCCAGAGCAGGGCTTGGCTACACCTTC.

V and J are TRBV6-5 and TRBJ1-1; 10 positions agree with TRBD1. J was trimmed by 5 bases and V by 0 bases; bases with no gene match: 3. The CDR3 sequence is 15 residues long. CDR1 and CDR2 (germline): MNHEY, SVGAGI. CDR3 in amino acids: CASSYSGTGVTEAFF. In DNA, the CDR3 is TGTGCCAGCAGTTACTCCGGGACAGGGGTTACTGAAGCTTTCTTT.

CDR3 in DNA: TGCGCCAGCAGCAAAACAGGTACCTACGAGCAGTACTTC. Its protein is CASSKTGTYEQYF. The chain links TRBV5-1 to TRBJ2-7, with a tentative D call TRBD1 (5 bases). The length of the CDR3 is 13 residues. CDR1 SGHRS and CDR2 YFSETQ come from the germline V gene. V was trimmed by 4 bases and J by 2 bases, leaving 10 bases between them.

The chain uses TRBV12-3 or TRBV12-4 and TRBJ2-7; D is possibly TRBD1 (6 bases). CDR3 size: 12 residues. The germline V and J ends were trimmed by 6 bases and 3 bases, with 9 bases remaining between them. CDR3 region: CASRLDSYEQYF. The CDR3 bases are TGTGCCAGCAGGCTGGACAGCTACGAGCAGTACTTC.

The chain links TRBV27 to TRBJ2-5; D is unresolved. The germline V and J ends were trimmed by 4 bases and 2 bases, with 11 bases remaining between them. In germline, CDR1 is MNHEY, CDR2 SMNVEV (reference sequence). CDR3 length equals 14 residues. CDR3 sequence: CASSSTTLQETQYF. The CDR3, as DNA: TGTGCCAGCAGTTCCACGACATTACAAGAGACCCAGTACTTC.

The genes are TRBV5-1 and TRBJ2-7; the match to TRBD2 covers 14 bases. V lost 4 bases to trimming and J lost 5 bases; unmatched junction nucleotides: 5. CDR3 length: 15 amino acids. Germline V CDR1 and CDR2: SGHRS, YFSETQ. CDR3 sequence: CASSGTSGSLHEQYF. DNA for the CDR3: TGCGCCAGCAGCGGGACTAGCGGGAGTCTCCACGAGCAGTACTTC.

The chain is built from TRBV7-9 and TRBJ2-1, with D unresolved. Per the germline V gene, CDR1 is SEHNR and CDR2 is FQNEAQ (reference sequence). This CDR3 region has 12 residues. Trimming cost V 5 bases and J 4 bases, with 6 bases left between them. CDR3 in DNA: TGTGCCAGCAGCCTCCGTTACAATGAGCAGTTCTTC. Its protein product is CASSLRYNEQFF.

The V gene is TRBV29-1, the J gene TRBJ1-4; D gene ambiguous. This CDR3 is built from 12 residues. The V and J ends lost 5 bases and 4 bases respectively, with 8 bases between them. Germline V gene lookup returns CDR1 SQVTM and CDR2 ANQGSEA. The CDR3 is CSVQQNNEKLFF. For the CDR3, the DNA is TGCAGCGTTCAACAGAATAATGAAAAACTGTTTTTT.

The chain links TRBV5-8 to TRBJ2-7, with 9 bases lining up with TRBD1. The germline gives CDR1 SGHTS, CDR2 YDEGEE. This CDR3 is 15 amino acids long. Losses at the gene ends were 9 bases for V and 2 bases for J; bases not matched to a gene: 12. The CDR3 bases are TGTGCCAACCTTGAGTTCGGGACAGGGACCTACGAGCAGTACTTC. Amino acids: CANLEFGTGTYEQYF.

The CDR3 protein is CASSMGGPEHEQFF. For the CDR3, the DNA is TGTGCCAGTAGTATGGGGGGGCCGGAGCATGAGCAGTTCTTC. The V gene is TRBV19, the J gene TRBJ2-1; possibly TRBD2 for D (7 bases). V was trimmed by 3 bases and J by 8 bases, leaving 14 bases between them. The germline V gene encodes CDR1 LNHDA and CDR2 SQIVND (reference sequence). This CDR3 contains 14 residues.

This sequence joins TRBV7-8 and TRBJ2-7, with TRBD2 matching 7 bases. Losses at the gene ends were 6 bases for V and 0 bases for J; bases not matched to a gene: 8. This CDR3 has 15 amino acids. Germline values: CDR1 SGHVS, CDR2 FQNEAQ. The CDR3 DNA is TGTGCCAGCAGAGGGGCTAGCGGACCCTCCTACGAGCAGTACTTC. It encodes CASRGASGPSYEQYF.

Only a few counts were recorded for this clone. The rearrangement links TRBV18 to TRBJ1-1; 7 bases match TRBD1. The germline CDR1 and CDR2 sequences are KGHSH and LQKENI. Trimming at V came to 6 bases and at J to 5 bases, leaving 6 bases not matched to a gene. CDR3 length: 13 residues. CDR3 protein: CASSPRDRTEAFF. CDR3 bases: TGTGCCAGCTCGCCCCGGGACAGAACTGAAGCTTTCTTT.

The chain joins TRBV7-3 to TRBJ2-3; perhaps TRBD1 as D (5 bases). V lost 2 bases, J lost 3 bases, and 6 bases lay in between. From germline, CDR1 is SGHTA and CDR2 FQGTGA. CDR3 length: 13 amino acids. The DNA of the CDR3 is TGTGCCAGCAGCTTACAGGGAACAGATACGCAGTATTTT. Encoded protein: CASSLQGTDTQYF.

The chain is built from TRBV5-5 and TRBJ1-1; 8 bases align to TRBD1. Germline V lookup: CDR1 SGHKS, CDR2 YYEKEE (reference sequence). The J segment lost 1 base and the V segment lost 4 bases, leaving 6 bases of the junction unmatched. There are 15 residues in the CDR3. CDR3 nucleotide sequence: TGTGCCAGCAGCCGGGGCGACAGGGGGAACACTGAAGCTTTCTTT. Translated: CASSRGDRGNTEAFF.

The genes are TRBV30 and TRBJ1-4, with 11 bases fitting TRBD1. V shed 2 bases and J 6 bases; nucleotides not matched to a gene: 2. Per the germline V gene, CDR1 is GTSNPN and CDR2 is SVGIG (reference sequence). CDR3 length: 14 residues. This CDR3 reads CAWSMDRGHEKLFF. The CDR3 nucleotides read TGTGCCTGGAGTATGGACAGGGGGCATGAAAAACTGTTTTTT.

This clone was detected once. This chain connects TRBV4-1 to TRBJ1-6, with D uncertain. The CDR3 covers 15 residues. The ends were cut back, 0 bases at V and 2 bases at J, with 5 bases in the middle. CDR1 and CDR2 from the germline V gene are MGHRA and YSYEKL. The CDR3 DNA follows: TGCGCCAGCAGCCAAGACAGAACCTATAATTCACCCCTCCACTTT. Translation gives CASSQDRTYNSPLHF.

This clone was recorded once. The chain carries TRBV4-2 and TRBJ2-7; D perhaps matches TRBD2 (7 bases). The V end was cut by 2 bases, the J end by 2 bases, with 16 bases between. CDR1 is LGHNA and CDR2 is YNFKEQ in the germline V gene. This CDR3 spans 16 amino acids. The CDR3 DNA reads TGTGCCAGCAGCCAAAGGGGGGCTAGCGGAGCCTACGAGCAGTACTTC. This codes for CASSQRGASGAYEQYF.

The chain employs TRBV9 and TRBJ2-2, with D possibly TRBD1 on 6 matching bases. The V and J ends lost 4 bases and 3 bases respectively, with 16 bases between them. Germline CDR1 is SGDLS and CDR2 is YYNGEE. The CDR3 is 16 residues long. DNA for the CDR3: TGTGCCAGCAGCCCTCGCCCAGGGGAGTACACCGGGGAGCTGTTTTTT. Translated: CASSPRPGEYTGELFF.

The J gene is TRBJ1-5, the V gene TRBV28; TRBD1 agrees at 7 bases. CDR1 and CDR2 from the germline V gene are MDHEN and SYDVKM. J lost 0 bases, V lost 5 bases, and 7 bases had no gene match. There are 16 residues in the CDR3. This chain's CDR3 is CASSPFTGVSNQPQHF. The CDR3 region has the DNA TGTGCCAGCAGTCCTTTCACAGGGGTTAGCAATCAGCCCCAGCATTTT.

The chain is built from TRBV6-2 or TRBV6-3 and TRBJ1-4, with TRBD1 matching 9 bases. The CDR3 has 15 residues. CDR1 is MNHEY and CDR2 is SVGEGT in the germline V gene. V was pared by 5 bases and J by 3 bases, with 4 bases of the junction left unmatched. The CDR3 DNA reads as TGTGCCAGCAGTCAACAGGGGGCAGCTAATGAAAAACTGTTTTTT. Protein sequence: CASSQQGAANEKLFF.